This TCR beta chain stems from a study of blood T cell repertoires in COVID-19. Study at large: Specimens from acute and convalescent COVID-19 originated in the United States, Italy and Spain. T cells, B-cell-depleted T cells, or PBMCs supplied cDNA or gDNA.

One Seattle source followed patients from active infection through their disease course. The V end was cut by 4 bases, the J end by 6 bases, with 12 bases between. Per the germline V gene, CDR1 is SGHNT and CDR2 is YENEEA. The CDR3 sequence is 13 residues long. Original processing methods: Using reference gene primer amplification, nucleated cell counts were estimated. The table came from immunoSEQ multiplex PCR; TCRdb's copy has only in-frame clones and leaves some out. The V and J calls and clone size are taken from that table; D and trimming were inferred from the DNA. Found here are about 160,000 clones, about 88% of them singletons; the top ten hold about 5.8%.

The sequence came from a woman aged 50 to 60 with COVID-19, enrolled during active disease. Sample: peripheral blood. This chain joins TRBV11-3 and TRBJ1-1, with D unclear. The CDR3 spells CASSSGEVPEAFF. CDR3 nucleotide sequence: TGTGCCAGCAGCTCCGGGGAGGTGCCTGAAGCTTTCTTT.